Shown below are 18 T cell receptor beta chains from a single sample sequenced in a study of cytomegalovirus exposure and HLA in healthy donors. With 60 Vbeta and 13 Jbeta primers, the PCR was carried out. Assay: immunoSEQ multiplex PCR; the TCRdb copy retains only in-frame clones and omits some. The table shows about 190,000 clones, with 83% occurring only once. The sequencing input was PBMCs. The receptors originated from a man aged 50 or older in good health and CMV-seronegative.

The chain combines TRBV10-3 with TRBJ2-1; TRBD2 matches at 13 bases. Germline V gene data show CDR1 as ENHRY and CDR2 as SYGVKD. The junction had 13 bases not matched to a gene; V was cut back by 2 bases and J by 6 bases. CDR3 length: 19 amino acids. This CDR3 is CAISERTSGGAEGSNEQFF. CDR3 coding DNA: TGTGCCATCAGTGAGAGAACTAGCGGGGGGGCTGAGGGCTCCAATGAGCAGTTCTTC.

The rearrangement uses TRBV7-2 and TRBJ1-1, with 9 bases that match TRBD1. CDR1 and CDR2 from the germline V gene are SGHTA and FQGNSA. CDR3 length equals 16 residues. With 6 bases clipped from V and 0 bases from J, the junction kept 8 bases outside the gene matches. The CDR3 loop reads CASSRSGTGMNTEAFF. The CDR3, as DNA: TGTGCCAGCAGTCGATCCGGGACAGGGATGAACACTGAAGCTTTCTTT.

The chain joins TRBV14 to TRBJ2-2, with D possibly matching TRBD1 (6 bases). V was pared by 3 bases and J by 6 bases, with 11 bases between. There are 14 residues in the CDR3. Germline V gene lookup returns CDR1 SGHDN and CDR2 FVKESK. CDR3 loop: CASSQGAAAGELFF. In nucleotides, the CDR3 is TGTGCCAGCAGCCAGGGGGCCGCTGCCGGGGAGCTGTTTTTT.

V and J are TRBV7-2 and TRBJ1-2; D is unresolved. Germline V gives CDR1 SGHTA, CDR2 FQGNSA. The CDR3 totals 15 residues. V lost 2 bases and J 7 bases, leaving 17 bases between the germline ends. The CDR3 nucleotides read TGTGCCAGCAGCTTATTTGACACCGGAGGTGGTGGCTACACCTTC. It codes for CASSLFDTGGGGYTF.

The chain uses TRBV6-5 and TRBJ2-5, with a weak D call TRBD2 (6 bases). V lost 8 bases to trimming and J lost 5 bases, with 12 bases between them. This CDR3 region has 12 residues. CDR1 and CDR2 from the germline V gene are MNHEY and SVGAGI. The CDR3 DNA reads TGTGCCAGCGGGGGGTTCAGGGAGACCCAGTACTTC. This gives the protein CASGGFRETQYF.

The rearrangement joins TRBV14 to TRBJ2-5; TRBD2 aligns across 7 bases. The trim removed 10 bases at V and 4 bases at J, leaving 15 bases unmatched. The CDR3 spans 15 residues. Germline V CDR1 and CDR2: SGHDN, FVKESK. The CDR3 here is CATSRTSAKGETQYF. As DNA, the CDR3 is TGTGCCACAAGTCGCACTAGCGCAAAGGGAGAGACCCAGTACTTC. The full variable domain, in which reference TRBV14 and TRBJ2-5 provide the parts outside the CDR3, is EAGVTQFPSHSVIEKGQTVTLRCDPISGHDNLYWYRRVMGKEIKFLLHFVKESKQDESGMPNNRFLAERTGGTYSTLKVQPAELEDSGVYFCATSRTSAKGETQYFGPGTRLLVL.

V and J are TRBV19 and TRBJ2-6, with TRBD2 matching 11 bases. Germline V gene sequence: CDR1 LNHDA, CDR2 SQIVND (reference sequence). This CDR3 region has 17 residues. J gave up 0 bases and V 3 bases, and 1 base lay outside the gene matches. CDR3 in amino acids: CASSMGLAVSGANVLTF. CDR3 DNA sequence: TGTGCCAGTAGTATGGGACTAGCGGTCTCTGGGGCCAACGTCCTGACTTTC.

The genes are TRBV2 and TRBJ2-7, with D possibly TRBD1 on 5 matching bases. CDR3 length: 16 amino acids. Germline-derived CDR1 and CDR2 are SNHLY and FYNNEI. Trimming cost V 2 bases and J 3 bases, with 17 bases left between them. The CDR3 bases are TGTGCCAGCAGTGAAATGCCCCAGGGCGGTTACTACGAGCAGTACTTC. Protein: CASSEMPQGGYYEQYF.

The CDR3 sequence: CASSVGQNTDTQYF. In DNA form, the CDR3 reads TGTGCCAGCAGCGTAGGACAGAACACAGATACGCAGTATTTT. The rearrangement uses TRBV9 and TRBJ2-3, with D perhaps TRBD1 (5 bases). Trimming cost V 0 bases and J 2 bases, with 7 bases left between them. Germline V gives CDR1 SGDLS, CDR2 YYNGEE. This CDR3 has 14 residues.

The chain recombines TRBV7-6 with TRBJ2-5; 8 bases fit TRBD2. J lost 5 bases, V lost 1 base, and 6 bases had no gene match. This CDR3 comprises 15 residues. The germline V gene has CDR1 SGHVS and CDR2 FNYEAQ. The CDR3 loop reads CASSLGREGRETQYF. Here the CDR3 DNA reads TGTGCCAGCAGCTTAGGACGGGAGGGCCGGGAGACCCAGTACTTC.

There are a few counts of this clone. CDR3 DNA sequence: TGTGCCAGCTTTGACAGGGGTTGGCGCAATCAGCCCCAGCATTTT. Amino acid sequence: CASFDRGWRNQPQHF. This sequence joins TRBV28 and TRBJ1-5, with 8 bases identical to TRBD1. CDR3 length: 15 amino acids. Germline CDR1 reads MDHEN; CDR2 reads SYDVKM. Unmatched junction bases numbered 8, after V lost 8 bases and J lost 2 bases. Full variable domain (remainder filled in from reference TRBV28 and TRBJ1-5): DVKVTQSSRYLVKRTGEKVFLECVQDMDHENMFWYRQDPGLGLRLIYFSYDVKMKEKGDIPEGYSVSREKKERFSLILESASTNQTSMYLCASFDRGWRNQPQHFGDGTRLSIL.

The chain combines TRBV28 with TRBJ2-6, with D perhaps TRBD2 (6 bases). V was clipped by 6 bases and J by 0 bases, with 15 bases between them. The CDR3 loop spans 17 amino acids. Germline CDR1 and CDR2: MDHEN and SYDVKM. CDR3 DNA: TGTGCCAGCAGGGGACGGGAGAAGGACTCTGGGGCCAACGTCCTGACTTTC. Translation gives CASRGREKDSGANVLTF.

The chain is built from TRBV4-2 and TRBJ1-3; 11 bases map to TRBD1. This CDR3 comprises 17 residues. Germline loops: CDR1 LGHNA, CDR2 YNFKEQ. Trimming at V came to 4 bases and at J to 4 bases, leaving 9 bases not matched to a gene. CDR3 in amino acids: CASSRPGQGVSGNTIYF. In DNA, the CDR3 is TGTGCCAGCAGCCGGCCGGGACAGGGGGTTTCAGGAAACACCATATATTTT.

Remarks on this clone: Mismatch with germline at one junction end may stem from a read error. V and J are TRBV7-9 and TRBJ1-5; 10 bases line up with TRBD1. This CDR3 spans 17 amino acids. CDR1 is SEHNR and CDR2 is FQNEAQ in the germline V gene (reference sequence). In DNA form, the CDR3 reads TGTTCCAGCAGCTCGGGACAGGGGCTTCATAGCAATCAGCCCCAGCATTTT. Its protein product is CSSSSGQGLHSNQPQHF.

This clone has only one observation. J is TRBJ2-7 and V is TRBV28; TRBD2 matches at 11 bases. The CDR3 contains 13 residues. CDR1 is MDHEN, CDR2 SYDVKM, per germline. Trimming removed 7 bases from V and 3 bases from J; junction bases left unmatched: 2. CDR3 nucleotide sequence: TGTGCCAGCACCCTAGCGGGAGGCTACGAGCAGTACTTC. It yields the protein CASTLAGGYEQYF.

The rearrangement uses TRBV30 and TRBJ2-1; TRBD2 aligns across 13 bases. Germline values: CDR1 GTSNPN, CDR2 SVGIG (reference sequence). This CDR3 has 15 residues. V shed 0 bases and J 8 bases; nucleotides not matched to a gene: 4. The CDR3 DNA reads TGTGCCTGGAGTGTTGGACTAGCGGGAGTGTATGAGCAGTTCTTC. It yields the protein CAWSVGLAGVYEQFF.

The V and J genes are TRBV19 and TRBJ2-5, with D hard to call. The J call is doubtful: the DNA matches TRBJ2-7 better. The CDR3 sequence is 14 residues long. Looked up from germline, CDR1 is LNHDA and CDR2 is SQIVND (reference sequence). CDR3: CASSIQESSYEQYF. CDR3 DNA: TGTGCCAGTAGTATTCAGGAATCCTCCTACGAGCAGTACTTC.

The rearrangement links TRBV11-2 to TRBJ2-5; the match to TRBD2 covers 8 bases. The germline V gene encodes CDR1 SGHAT and CDR2 FQNNGV. This CDR3 has 14 amino acids. The J segment lost 2 bases and the V segment lost 3 bases, leaving 2 bases of the junction unmatched. The CDR3 bases are TGTGCCAGCAGCTTCGGCGGGGGGCAAGAGACCCAGTACTTC. It translates to CASSFGGGQETQYF.